Given below is one T cell receptor (beta chain) in context. What antigen it recognizes has not been identified. No quality values exist for individual bases; no much larger clone is one base distant. These data belong to a study of blood T cell repertoires in COVID-19 (dated by TCRdb to about 2020). Turning to the overall study: The collaborator samples originated in the United States, Italy and Spain and spanned the acute and convalescent phases of COVID-19. The prospective study material was composed of cDNA or gDNA derived from T cells, B-cell-depleted T cells, or PBMCs. Deeply sampled blood TCRbeta repertoires from subjects exposed to, actively infected with, or recovered from COVID-19 were included in the dataset. The repertoires were made available in a free public database intended to serve as a resource for research on the immune response to SARS-CoV-2. The samples were drawn from two sources: the first 160 participants of the ongoing ImmuneRACE study, and over 1,000 subjects contributed by 6 global collaborators. Nearly every sample came with metadata listing a de-identified subject ID, COVID-19 status, age in years and sex. Where available, HLA class I and class II types were obtained from metadata supplied by the sample provider rather than from assay-based typing. Study-wide findings and limitations: Clinical and demographic metadata were provided uncurated, with the amount varying by source and participant.

Measured from the cysteine to the phenylalanine, the CDR3 is 13 residues long. The read is trimmed to its CDR3 DNA, 39 bases read in frame from base 1. A distance of 8 bases separates the germline ends of V and J, which lose 1 base and 5 bases respectively. CDR1 and CDR2, looked up from the germline V gene, are MNHNS and SASEGT. TCRbeta CDR3 regions were amplified from genomic DNA by means of the immunoSEQ Assay, a bias-controlled multiplex PCR. Turning to the authors' computational methods: Nucleated cell counts per sample were estimated from amplification of reference gene primers within the assay. To quantify the absolute abundance of each unique TCRbeta CDR3 rearrangement, sequence reads were collapsed and filtered. For each sample, productive Simpson clonality was calculated as the square root of Simpson's diversity index across productive rearrangements. The table comes from immuneACCESS by way of TCRdb, which keeps in-frame sequences with V and J called. Part of the clones is missing from these tables; in studies checked, under half for an unresolved V gene and the rest for unknown reasons. V, J and clone size derive from that table, while D and trimming were established from the DNA sequence. The sample profile shows approximately 210,000 clones; about 92% of them were found once. Around 1.2% of the sample is in the top ten clones.

Collaborating institutions collected whole blood in K2EDTA tubes following their own protocols. For TCRbeta analysis, collaborator samples were shipped as frozen whole blood, as isolated PBMCs, or as DNA extracted from either sample type. The sample comprised peripheral blood. The clonotype comes from a man aged 30 to 39 with acute or convalescent COVID-19. The V gene is TRBV6-1 and the J gene is TRBJ1-2; the D gene is possibly TRBD1, with 6 bases matching. The CDR3 protein sequence reads: CASSEGTAYGYTF. The sequenced DNA: TGTGCCAGCAGTGAAGGGACAGCTTATGGCTACACCTTC.